The 9 T cell receptor beta chains below come from one sample, sequenced in a study of blood T cell repertoires in COVID-19. Sequencing was performed with immunoSEQ multiplex PCR; in TCRdb, only in-frame clones are kept and a portion is missing. This table has around 35,000 clones, 90% appearing once. Sequenced input: peripheral blood. The receptors stem from a human donor in a cohort sampled during active COVID-19.

The V call is TRBV7-8, the J call TRBJ1-4; D is uncertain. Germline CDR1 is SGHVS and CDR2 is FQNEAQ. The CDR3 covers 16 residues. Trimming cost V 5 bases and J 3 bases, with 16 bases left between them. CDR3 sequence (DNA): TGTGCCAGCAGCCCGAGTGCGGGGTGGGCTAATGAAAAACTGTTTTTT. Translated, it gives CASSPSAGWANEKLFF.

The chain carries TRBV5-1 and TRBJ2-1; D is uncertain. This CDR3 is 14 amino acids long. Germline CDR1 is SGHRS and CDR2 is YFSETQ. V dropped 2 bases and J dropped 8 bases, with 14 bases sitting between them. The chain's CDR3 is CASSLGGDIDEQFF. The CDR3, as DNA: TGCGCCAGCAGCTTAGGCGGAGATATCGATGAGCAGTTCTTC.

The J gene is TRBJ2-7, the V gene TRBV6-2 or TRBV6-3; tentative D call: TRBD1 (5 bases). The germline gives CDR1 MNHEY, CDR2 SVGEGT. V was trimmed by 5 bases and J by 2 bases, leaving 10 bases between them. The CDR3 sequence is 13 residues long. The CDR3 is CASSVDSTYEQYF. CDR3 coding DNA: TGTGCCAGCAGTGTCGACAGCACCTACGAGCAGTACTTC.

The J gene is TRBJ1-4, the V gene TRBV27; D perhaps matches TRBD1 (5 bases). Trimming removed 0 bases at V and 3 bases at J, with 5 bases between. The germline gives CDR1 MNHEY, CDR2 SMNVEV (reference sequence). The CDR3 extends over 14 amino acids. The CDR3 here is CASSLSGPNEKLFF. The CDR3 region has the DNA TGTGCCAGCAGTTTATCGGGGCCTAATGAAAAACTGTTTTTT. The variable domain in full, completed from reference TRBV27 and TRBJ1-4, reads EAQVTQNPRYLITVTGKKLTVTCSQNMNHEYMSWYRQDPGLGLRQIYYSMNVEVTDKGDVPEGYKVSRKEKRNFPLILESPSPNQTSLYFCASSLSGPNEKLFFGSGTQLSVL.

V and J are TRBV27 and TRBJ2-7; 7 bases line up with TRBD2. With 3 bases clipped from V and 2 bases from J, the junction kept 4 bases outside the gene matches. CDR1 and CDR2 (germline): MNHEY, SMNVEV (reference sequence). The CDR3 length is 14 residues. The CDR3 protein is CASSFQSGTYEQYF. The CDR3 DNA is TGTGCCAGCAGTTTCCAAAGCGGGACCTACGAGCAGTACTTC.

This sequence joins TRBV7-9 and TRBJ1-1, with TRBD1 as a possible D gene (5 bases). CDR1 is SEHNR, CDR2 FQNEAQ, per germline (reference sequence). The germline V and J ends were trimmed by 5 bases and 5 bases, with 15 bases remaining between them. The CDR3 consists of 14 residues. This CDR3 is CASSVTSGKTEAFF. Here the CDR3 DNA reads TGTGCCAGCAGCGTAACCTCAGGGAAAACTGAAGCTTTCTTT.

The V gene is TRBV11-2, the J gene TRBJ1-3, with 7 bases matching TRBD1. CDR3 length equals 18 residues. With V trimmed by 5 bases and J by 0 bases, 13 bases remained unmatched. Germline CDR1 is SGHAT and CDR2 is FQNNGV. This chain's CDR3 is CASSPPPGQALSGNTIYF. In nucleotides, the CDR3 is TGTGCCAGCAGCCCTCCCCCCGGACAGGCTCTCTCTGGAAACACCATATATTTT.

The chain has TRBV28 and TRBJ2-2, with TRBD1 matching over 9 bases. The trim removed 6 bases at V and 6 bases at J, leaving 5 bases unmatched. This CDR3 has 14 amino acids. Germline V gives CDR1 MDHEN, CDR2 SYDVKM. The CDR3 nucleotides are TGTGCCAGCAGCCGGAGACAGGGGGCCGGGGAGCTGTTTTTT. Residues: CASSRRQGAGELFF.

This clone was seen only a few times. The V gene is TRBV2, the J gene TRBJ1-1; 10 bases agree with TRBD1. This CDR3 has 15 amino acids. The V gene end was trimmed by 6 bases and the J gene end by 3 bases; junction bases not matched to a gene: 7. Germline assignment: CDR1 SNHLY and CDR2 FYNNEI. The CDR3 region is CASRVETGGYTEAFF. In DNA form, the CDR3 reads TGTGCCAGCAGGGTCGAGACAGGGGGCTACACTGAAGCTTTCTTT.